The subject of this entry is one TCR beta chain. The CDR3 consists of 11 residues. In germline, CDR1 is ENHRY, CDR2 SYGVKD. Trimming took off 11 bases at V and 5 bases at J, with 11 bases between the two ends. The sample belongs to a study of control samples from healthy donors and cancer patients. Repertoires were generated with immunoSEQ multiplex PCR, while TCRdb's copy carries only in-frame clones and drops some. The sample has some 250,000 clones, roughly four fifths seen once. The chain links TRBV10-3 to TRBJ2-3; D not certain. Sample: PBMCs. The receptor was isolated from an older woman with lung cancer. The CDR3 reads CAGRTGDTQYF. The CDR3 DNA is TGTGCCGGACGGACGGGAGATACGCAGTATTTT.